Reported below is one T cell receptor (beta chain). Its matching antigen is unknown. The V gene lost 4 bases and the J gene lost 4 bases, with 25 bases spanning the gap. The CDR3 length is 18 residues. Germline loops: CDR1 SGHDN, CDR2 FVKESK. The entry originates in a study of PD-1 blockade in mismatch repair-deficient tumors. Data came from immunoSEQ multiplex PCR; TCRdb stores just in-frame clones and leaves some out. This table holds about 38,000 clones, about 76% found once. Notes on the study in general: After pembrolizumab, tumor-resident clones rose rapidly, then generally contracted before radiologic responses.

TCRs were sequenced from a few patients responding to pembrolizumab. The sequences come from peripheral blood, collected 4 weeks after starting pembrolizumab. This TCR was sampled from an adult with mismatch repair-deficient cancer. V usage is TRBV14 and J usage is TRBJ2-5; D possibly corresponds to TRBD1 (7 bases). This chain's CDR3 is CASSRSPITGDWSETQYF. The CDR3, as DNA: TGTGCCAGCAGCCGCTCCCCAATAACAGGGGACTGGTCAGAGACCCAGTACTTC.